The 4 T cell receptor beta chains below were found in one sample sequenced in a study of Ad26.COV2.S vaccination and SARS-CoV-2 variants. Treatment: approximately 18 received Ad26.COV2.S at low or high dose, single or two shots; about five received placebo; per-sample allocation not given. Repertoires come from day 63 after the first vaccine or placebo injection. Some clones are missing from TCRdb's copy, which holds only in-frame ones; the method was immunoSEQ multiplex PCR. Among about 430,000 clones listed, 80% to 95% were seen once. This specimen was peripheral blood, taken in a trial of Ad26.COV2.S vaccine versus placebo. These receptors originate from a person between 18 and 65 years old who received the Ad26.COV2.S COVID-19 vaccine or a placebo.

The chain couples TRBV7-2 to TRBJ2-3, with D possibly being TRBD1 or TRBD2 (5 bases each). Per germline, CDR1 SGHTA and CDR2 FQGNSA. The V end was cut by 4 bases, the J end by 1 base, with 15 bases between. CDR3 length: 16 residues. The CDR3 nucleotides read TGTGCCAGCAGCTCTCGAGGGCAGGGTCGCACAGATACGCAGTATTTT. Protein sequence: CASSSRGQGRTDTQYF. Looking up the rest from reference TRBV7-2 and TRBJ2-3 gives the full variable domain: GAGVSQSPSNKVTEKGKDVELRCDPISGHTALYWYRQSLGQGLEFLIYFQGNSAPDKSGLPSDRFSAERTGGSVSTLTIQRTQQEDSAVYLCASSSRGQGRTDTQYFGPGTRLTVL.

The chain employs TRBV6-5 and TRBJ1-1; tentatively, D is TRBD1 (5 bases). This CDR3 comprises 15 residues. Germline V gives CDR1 MNHEY, CDR2 SVGAGI. Trimming removed 8 bases at V and 0 bases at J, with 16 bases between. The CDR3 is CASSVVRVMNTEAFF. The CDR3 DNA sequence: TGTGCCAGCTCCGTAGTCAGGGTTATGAACACTGAAGCTTTCTTT.

This clone was observed once. The chain recombines TRBV27 with TRBJ2-1; D uncertain. Germline CDR1 reads MNHEY; CDR2 reads SMNVEV (reference sequence). The CDR3 length is 18 residues. Trimming removed 6 bases from V and 0 bases from J, with 21 bases in between. The CDR3 region is CASRLSPDALSSYNEQFF. The CDR3, as DNA: TGTGCCAGCAGACTAAGCCCCGACGCACTAAGCTCCTACAATGAGCAGTTCTTC.

The rearrangement joins TRBV5-4 to TRBJ1-2, with D maybe TRBD1 (6 bases). CDR1 is SGHNT, CDR2 YYREEE, per germline (reference sequence). The CDR3 has 12 amino acids. The V end was cut by 4 bases, the J end by 7 bases, with 11 bases between. CDR3 nucleotides: TGTGCCAGCAGCATCCAGGGGTCTGGCTACACCTTC. Translating gives CASSIQGSGYTF.